The sequence of this T cell receptor beta chain was determined in a study of vaccination and CD4 T cells after COVID-19. The treatment: approximately nine-day PBMC culture with coronavirus spike peptide pools or control peptides (ViraFEST assay). The ViraFEST method relied on peptide pools to expand antigen-specific T cells, followed by TCR sequencing. A single count supports this clonotype. Its antigen is as yet unknown. Cultured CD4+ T cell DNA underwent sequencing with the Oncomine TCR Beta short-read assay. TCRdb reanalysed the PCR reads using MiXCR and keeps one entry per CDR3 protein. This table has fewer than 15,000 distinct CDR3 sequences, 50% to 60% appearing once. This CDR3 has 16 residues. V was clipped by 6 bases and J by 0 bases; unmatched bases: 5. The germline CDR1 and CDR2 sequences are ENHRY and SYGVKD.

This clonotype was obtained from a human donor who had recovered from COVID-19. The sequencing used CD4+ T cells from blood, cultured in vitro, collected before SARS-CoV-2 vaccination. The chain joins TRBV10-3 to TRBJ2-1, with 10 positions matching TRBD1. This CDR3 is CAISTGQGGSYNEQFF. CDR3 DNA: TGTGCCATCAGCACAGGACAGGGGGGCTCCTACAATGAGCAGTTCTTC.